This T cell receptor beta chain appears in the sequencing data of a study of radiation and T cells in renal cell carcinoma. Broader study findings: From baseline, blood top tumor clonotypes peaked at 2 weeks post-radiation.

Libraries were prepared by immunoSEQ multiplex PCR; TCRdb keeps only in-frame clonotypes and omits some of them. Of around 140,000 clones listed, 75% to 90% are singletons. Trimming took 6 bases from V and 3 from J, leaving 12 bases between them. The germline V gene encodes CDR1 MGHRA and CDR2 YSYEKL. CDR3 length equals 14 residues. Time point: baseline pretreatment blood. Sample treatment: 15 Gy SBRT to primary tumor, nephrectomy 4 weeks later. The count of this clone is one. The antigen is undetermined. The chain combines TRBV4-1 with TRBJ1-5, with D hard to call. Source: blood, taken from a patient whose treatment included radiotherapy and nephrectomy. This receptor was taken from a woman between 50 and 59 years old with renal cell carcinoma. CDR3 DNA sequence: TGCGCCAGCAGTAAGTGGCAGGCCAATCAGCCCCAGCATTTT. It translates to CASSKWQANQPQHF.